The 6 T cell receptor beta chains below come from one sample, sequenced in a study of T cells and Merkel cell carcinoma outcomes (dated by TCRdb to about 2020). Libraries were made using the immunoSEQ multiplex PCR assay. Held by TCRdb, this immuneACCESS table contains in-frame sequences only and omits some clones. Under half of the omission traces to an unresolved V gene where checked; the cause of the rest is unknown. The sample yields roughly 15,000 clones; around nine tenths were counted once. The biggest ten clones account for approximately 2% of the sample. Specimen: tumor tissue from Merkel cell carcinoma. The receptors originated from a human donor with Merkel cell carcinoma.

The chain employs TRBV5-4 and TRBJ2-5; D is uncertain. This CDR3 comprises 15 residues. V dropped 0 bases and J dropped 4 bases, with 13 bases sitting between them. Germline lookup yields CDR1 SGHNT and CDR2 YYREEE (reference sequence). Here the CDR3 reads CASSLDQTTGETQYF. The CDR3 nucleotides read TGTGCCAGCAGCTTGGATCAGACCACGGGAGAGACCCAGTACTTC.

V usage is TRBV4-1 and J usage is TRBJ1-2, with D perhaps matching TRBD1 (6 bases). Deletions cut 0 bases from V and 5 bases from J, with 10 bases between. CDR1 and CDR2 from the germline V gene are MGHRA and YSYEKL. The CDR3 contains 14 residues. The CDR3 is CASSQDRQVYGYTF. The CDR3 nucleotides read TGCGCCAGCAGCCAAGATAGACAGGTGTATGGCTACACCTTC.

The chain has TRBV18 and TRBJ2-2, with unresolved D. This CDR3 comprises 14 residues. Germline CDR1 reads KGHSH; CDR2 reads LQKENI. Trimming left V 5 bases short and J 6 bases short, with 13 bases between. CDR3 loop: CASSTVPFPGELFF. CDR3 sequence (DNA): TGTGCCAGCTCAACTGTCCCCTTCCCCGGGGAGCTGTTTTTT.

The genes are TRBV2 and TRBJ2-3; D gene ambiguous. The CDR3 runs to 14 residues. The germline V and J ends were trimmed by 0 bases and 11 bases, with 15 bases remaining between them. CDR1 is SNHLY and CDR2 is FYNNEI in the germline V gene. The CDR3 coding sequence is TGTGCCAGCAGTGAAGCGCTTGGTCCTGGGGAGCAGTATTTT. This sequence encodes CASSEALGPGEQYF.

The V and J genes are TRBV4-2 and TRBJ2-5; weak D call: TRBD1 (6 bases). Germline V gene data show CDR1 as LGHNA and CDR2 as YNFKEQ. The CDR3 is made up of 19 amino acids. V gave up 1 base and J gave up 5 bases, with 26 bases separating them. Here the CDR3 DNA reads TGTGCCAGCAGCCAAGGGGTTACAATCGGGCAGGGGTTTTTCGAGACCCAGTACTTC. It is translated as CASSQGVTIGQGFFETQYF.

CDR3 bases: TGTGCCAGCAGCTTACCACGGGACAGTTTGAACACTGAAGCTTTCTTT. This sequence encodes CASSLPRDSLNTEAFF. The chain links TRBV7-9 to TRBJ1-1; TRBD1 aligns across 7 bases. This CDR3 is built from 16 residues. V lost 2 bases to trimming and J lost 0 bases; unmatched junction nucleotides: 6. Per the germline V gene, CDR1 is SEHNR and CDR2 is FQNEAQ (reference sequence).